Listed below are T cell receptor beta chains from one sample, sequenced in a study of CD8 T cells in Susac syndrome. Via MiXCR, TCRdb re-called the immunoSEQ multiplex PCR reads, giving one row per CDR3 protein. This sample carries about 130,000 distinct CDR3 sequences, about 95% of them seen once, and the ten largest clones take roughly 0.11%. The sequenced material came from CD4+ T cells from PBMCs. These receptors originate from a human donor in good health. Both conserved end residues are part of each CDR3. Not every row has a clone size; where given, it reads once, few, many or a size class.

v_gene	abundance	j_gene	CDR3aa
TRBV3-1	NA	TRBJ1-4	CASSQGGGGNEKLFF
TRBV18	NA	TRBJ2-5	CASSPPRGQETQYF
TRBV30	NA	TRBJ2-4	CAWALDPSGNIQYF
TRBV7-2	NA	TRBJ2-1	CASSRLAGGPDEQFF
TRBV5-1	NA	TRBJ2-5	CASSGGSQRAAQYF
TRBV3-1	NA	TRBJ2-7	CASSQIYEQYF
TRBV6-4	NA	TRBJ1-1	CASSDPPGNTEAFF
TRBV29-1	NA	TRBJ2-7	CSVDRAGTFEQYF
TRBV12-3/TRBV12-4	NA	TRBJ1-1	CASSLYGGGTEAFF
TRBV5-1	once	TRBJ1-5	CASSLGGENNQPQHF
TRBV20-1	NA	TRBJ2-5	CSVGGTRKETQYF
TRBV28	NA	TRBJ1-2	CATLRDGSYGYTF
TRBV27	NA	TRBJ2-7	CASSFPPYF
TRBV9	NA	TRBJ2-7	CASSGSLNLEQYF
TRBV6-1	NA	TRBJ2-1	CASSDRLAGNNEQFF
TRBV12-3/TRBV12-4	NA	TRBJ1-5	CASSFTGNQPQHF
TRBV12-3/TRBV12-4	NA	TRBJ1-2	CASSPGQGYSYGYTF
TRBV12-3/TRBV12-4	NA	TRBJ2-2	CASSLEGGIGGELFF
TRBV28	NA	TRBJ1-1	CASSRPANTEAFF
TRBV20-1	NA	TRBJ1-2	CSARIRGREGGYTF
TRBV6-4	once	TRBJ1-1	CASSPDRVFILNTEAFF
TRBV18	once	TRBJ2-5	CASSPVPSAQETQYF
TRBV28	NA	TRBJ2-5	CASSLQGLQYF
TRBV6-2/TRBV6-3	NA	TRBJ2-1	CASSLPGLAGDEQFF
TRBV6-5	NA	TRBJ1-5	CASSSRGRDQPQHF
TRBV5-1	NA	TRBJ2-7	CASSLVASRRNEQYF
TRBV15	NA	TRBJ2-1	CATRGGSSSYNEQFF
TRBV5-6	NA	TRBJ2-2	CASTLPTSENTGELFF
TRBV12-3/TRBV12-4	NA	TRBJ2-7	CASRPTGLHEQYF
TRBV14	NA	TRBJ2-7	CASSQVIGLDEQYF
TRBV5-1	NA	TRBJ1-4	CASSSGTASKGEKLFF
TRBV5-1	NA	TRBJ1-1	CASSLEVRASRGTEAFF
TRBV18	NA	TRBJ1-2	CASSRTGVDYTF
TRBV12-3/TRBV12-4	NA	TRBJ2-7	CASGRRGEQYF
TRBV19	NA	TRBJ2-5	CASSTREGTQYF
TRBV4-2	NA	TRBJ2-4	CASSHLDNRDRNIQYF
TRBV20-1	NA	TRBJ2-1	CSASFEGLGNEQFF
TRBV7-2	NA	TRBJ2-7	CASSPTSGSVNEQYF
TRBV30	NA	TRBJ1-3	CAWSNGGGNTIYF
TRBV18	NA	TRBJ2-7	CASSRTSGREQYF
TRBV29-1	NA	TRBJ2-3	CSSGVGSDTQYF
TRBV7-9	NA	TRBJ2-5	CASSLNGHRQETQYF
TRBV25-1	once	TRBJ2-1	CASSPGYGEQFF
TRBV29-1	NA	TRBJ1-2	CSVFFGQGKDGYTF
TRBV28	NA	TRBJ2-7	CASSSRAYEQYF
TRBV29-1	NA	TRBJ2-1	CSVGLAGGQEQFF
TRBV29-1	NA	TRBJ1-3	CSVESGAGVGNTIYF
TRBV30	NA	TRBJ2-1	CAWSPGSGGDEQFF
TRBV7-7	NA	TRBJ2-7	CASSLDLAGGEQYF
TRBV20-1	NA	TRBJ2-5	CSARETLKETQYF
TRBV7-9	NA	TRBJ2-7	CASSSRGPYGQYF
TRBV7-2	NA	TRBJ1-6	CASSLGPPGVVGFTLHF
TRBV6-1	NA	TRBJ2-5	CASRSGGRASFDRLLRETQYF
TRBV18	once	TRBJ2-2	CASSPQRENPGELFF
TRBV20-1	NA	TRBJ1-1	CSARDSRGTGGEAFF